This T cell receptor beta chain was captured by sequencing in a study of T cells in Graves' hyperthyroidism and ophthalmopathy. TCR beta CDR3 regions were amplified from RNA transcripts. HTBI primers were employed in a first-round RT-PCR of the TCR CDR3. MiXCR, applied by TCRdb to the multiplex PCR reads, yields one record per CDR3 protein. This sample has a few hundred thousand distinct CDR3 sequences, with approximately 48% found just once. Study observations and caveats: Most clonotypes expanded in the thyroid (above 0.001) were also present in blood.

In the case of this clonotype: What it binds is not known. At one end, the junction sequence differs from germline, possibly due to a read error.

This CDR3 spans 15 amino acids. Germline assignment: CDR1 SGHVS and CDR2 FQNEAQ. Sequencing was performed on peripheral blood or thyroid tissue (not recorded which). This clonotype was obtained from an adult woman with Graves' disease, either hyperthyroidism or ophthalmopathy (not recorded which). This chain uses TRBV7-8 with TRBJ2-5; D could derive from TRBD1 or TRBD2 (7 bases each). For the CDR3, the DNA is TGTGCCGGCAGCTTAGAGGCAGGGGGGAGGGAGGCCCAGTACTTC. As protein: CAGSLEAGGREAQYF.